The next 18 T cell receptor beta chains were all read from a single sample in a study of human T cells and chemical hapten exposure. Using its own MiXCR run on the RACE reads, TCRdb lists one record per CDR3 protein. The table lists approximately 260,000 distinct CDR3 sequences, 7.5% to 8% of them singletons. Time point in this sample: pre-sensitization, week 0. Indicated treatment: therapeutic diphenylcyclopropenone sensitization with weekly scalp DPC. Sequencing was performed on whole blood, taken in connection with sensitization to the hapten diphenylcyclopropenone (DPC). These receptors came from a man between 18 and 35 years old with alopecia areata. Some clones in this sample may be carry-over from other donors' samples.

This clonotype was observed a few times. The chain uses TRBV4-3 and TRBJ1-1; TRBD1 aligns across 8 bases. V shed 4 bases and J 5 bases; nucleotides not matched to a gene: 6. CDR1 and CDR2 (germline): LGHNA, YSLEER. This CDR3 is built from 14 residues. The CDR3 reads CASSRHRGTTEAFF. The CDR3 region has the DNA TGCGCCAGCAGCCGCCACAGGGGGACAACTGAAGCTTTCTTT.

The genes are TRBV28 and TRBJ2-7, with TRBD1 as a possible D gene (5 bases). CDR3 length equals 15 residues. The germline CDR1 and CDR2 sequences are MDHEN and SYDVKM. V lost 5 bases and J lost 2, with 16 bases in between. The chain's CDR3 is CASSDSTLPPYEQYF. The CDR3 nucleotides read TGTGCCAGCAGTGACAGTACCCTACCCCCCTACGAGCAGTACTTC.

The J gene is TRBJ2-5, the V gene TRBV28; TRBD2 might be the D (6 bases). CDR1 and CDR2 from the germline V gene are MDHEN and SYDVKM. The germline V and J ends were trimmed by 8 bases and 1 base, with 14 bases remaining between them. This CDR3 is built from 14 residues. CDR3: CASCSLASQETQYF. The CDR3 nucleotides are TGTGCCAGCTGTAGTCTAGCGAGCCAAGAGACCCAGTACTTC.

The rearrangement uses TRBV12-3 or TRBV12-4 and TRBJ1-1; D is perhaps TRBD1 (5 bases). The CDR3 covers 17 residues. V was clipped by 0 bases and J by 4 bases, with 18 bases between them. As DNA, the CDR3 is TGTGCCAGCAGTTTAGCGGGTTTTGGGGCCGAGGGCACTGAAGCTTTCTTT. Amino acid sequence: CASSLAGFGAEGTEAFF.

This clonotype has ten or more counts. The chain uses TRBV6-5 and TRBJ1-1; D not resolved. The CDR3 covers 11 residues. Germline lookup yields CDR1 MNHEY and CDR2 SVGAGI. V shed 0 bases and J shed 11 bases, with 7 bases lying between them. CDR3 nucleotides: TGTGCCAGCAGTTACTCCTCTTTGGCTTTCTTT. Translation: CASSYSSLAFF.

This clonotype was counted between two and nine times. The genes are TRBV14 and TRBJ2-3; tentative D call: TRBD1 (5 bases). This CDR3 contains 17 residues. Trimming took 4 bases from V and 10 from J, leaving 27 bases between them. CDR1 is SGHDN, CDR2 FVKESK, per germline. The CDR3 reads CASSRSGQFAGSRAQYF. The CDR3 DNA sequence: TGTGCCAGCAGCCGCTCAGGGCAGTTTGCCGGTTCACGGGCGCAGTATTTT.

The gene calls are TRBV5-7 and TRBJ2-7; the D gene is possibly TRBD1 (6 bases). TRBV5-7 is an ORF; its function is uncertain. This CDR3 region has 12 residues. Trimming removed 7 bases from V and 1 base from J, with 9 bases in between. CDR3 DNA sequence: TGTGCCAGCTTCGGACAGTCCTACGAGCAGTACGTC. This gives the protein CASFGQSYEQYV.

There are a few counts of this clonotype. This chain connects TRBV12-3 or TRBV12-4 to TRBJ2-4; D is undetermined. The CDR3 contains 11 residues. V lost 3 bases to trimming and J lost 5 bases, with 2 bases between them. The CDR3 here is CASSFENIQYF. In nucleotides, the CDR3 is TGTGCCAGCAGTTTTGAAAACATTCAGTACTTC.

The chain employs TRBV14 and TRBJ2-2, with a tentative D call TRBD2 (5 bases). The CDR3 length is 14 residues. V was trimmed by 2 bases and J by 3 bases, leaving 7 bases between them. Germline V gene lookup returns CDR1 SGHDN and CDR2 FVKESK. Here the CDR3 DNA reads TGTGCCAGCAGCCAAAACGGGGACACCGGGGAGCTGTTTTTT. Translation gives CASSQNGDTGELFF.

This clonotype has ten or more counts. This chain links TRBV9 with TRBJ2-2, with 9 bases that match TRBD1. There are 13 residues in the CDR3. Germline assignment: CDR1 SGDLS and CDR2 YYNGEE. The J segment lost 7 bases and the V segment lost 5 bases, leaving 3 bases of the junction unmatched. CDR3 in amino acids: CASRQGAGGELFF. The CDR3 nucleotides read TGTGCCAGCAGACAGGGGGCCGGCGGGGAGCTGTTTTTT.

This clonotype has just a few counts. The V and J genes are TRBV6-5 and TRBJ2-7; 10 bases are a match to TRBD2. Trimming removed 0 bases from V and 5 bases from J; junction bases left unmatched: 4. The CDR3 spans 15 residues. CDR1 and CDR2 from the germline V gene are MNHEY and SVGAGI. The CDR3 spells CASSYSGTSVHEQYF. Written as DNA, the CDR3 is TGTGCCAGCAGTTACTCCGGGACTAGCGTCCACGAGCAGTACTTC.

The chain uses TRBV11-1 and TRBJ2-3, with 7 nucleotides matching TRBD1. The CDR3 has 13 residues. CDR1 is SGHAT and CDR2 is FQDESV in the germline V gene (reference sequence). The ends lost 1 base at V and 8 bases at J; junction bases unmatched: 3. Here the CDR3 reads CASSLGGGRTQYF. DNA for the CDR3: TGTGCCAGCAGCTTAGGAGGGGGCCGTACGCAGTATTTT.

The chain recombines TRBV6-2 or TRBV6-3 with TRBJ1-5; no clear D. CDR1 and CDR2 from the germline V gene are MNHEY and SVGEGT. V was pared by 4 bases and J by 6 bases, with 16 bases between. The CDR3 is 15 amino acids. This chain's CDR3 is CASSFYPTGTQPQHF. In DNA, the CDR3 is TGTGCCAGCAGTTTCTATCCGACGGGCACTCAGCCCCAGCATTTT.

A few counts support this clonotype. This chain uses TRBV7-3 with TRBJ2-5; TRBD1 might be the D (5 bases). Between the trimmed V and J ends, which lost 1 base and 5 bases, there was a span of 8 bases. The CDR3 sequence is 13 residues long. Germline V lookup: CDR1 SGHTA, CDR2 FQGTGA. CDR3 residues: CASSLNAGETQYF. The CDR3, as DNA: TGTGCCAGCAGCTTAAACGCAGGGGAGACCCAGTACTTC.

This clonotype showed up just a few times. J is TRBJ1-3 and V is TRBV20-1, with a possible D match to TRBD1 (5 bases). The germline V gene encodes CDR1 DFQATT and CDR2 SNEGSKA (reference sequence). This CDR3 comprises 13 residues. V was shortened by 3 bases and J by 4 bases, with 10 bases between the two germline ends. For the CDR3, the DNA is TGCAGTGCTAGTGGGGGGTCCGGAAACACCATATATTTT. This codes for CSASGGSGNTIYF.

The chain uses TRBV6-4 and TRBJ2-2; D possibly matches TRBD1 or TRBD2 (5 bases each). Germline CDR1 is MRHNA and CDR2 is SNTAGT. Deletions cut 6 bases from V and 4 bases from J, with 12 bases between. The CDR3 extends over 14 amino acids. CDR3 coding DNA: TGTGCCAGCAGCCCCGAGGGGAGCACCGGGGAGCTGTTTTTT. Its protein is CASSPEGSTGELFF.

This chain uses TRBV5-1 with TRBJ2-1, with D unclear. The CDR3 covers 14 residues. Germline CDR1 is SGHRS and CDR2 is YFSETQ. Between the trimmed V and J ends, which lost 1 base and 6 bases, there was a span of 11 bases. CDR3 loop: CASSLSVGGNEQFF. DNA for the CDR3: TGCGCCAGCAGCTTGTCGGTCGGCGGCAATGAGCAGTTCTTC.

This clonotype was counted many times. CDR3 region: CSVETGAGELFF. The DNA for the CDR3 is TGCAGCGTTGAAACGGGGGCCGGGGAGCTGTTTTTT. The rearrangement uses TRBV29-1 and TRBJ2-2, with D possibly being TRBD2 (6 bases). The CDR3 extends over 12 amino acids. V lost 2 bases and J 6 bases, leaving 7 bases between the germline ends. CDR1 and CDR2 from the germline V gene are SQVTM and ANQGSEA.